These 13 T cell receptor beta chains came from one sample sequenced in a study of blood T cell repertoires in COVID-19. Generated by immunoSEQ multiplex PCR, the TCRdb table keeps only in-frame clones and is missing some. Of about 46,000 clones in the sample, around nine tenths were seen once. Sequences were obtained from peripheral blood. These receptors came from a human donor with active COVID-19. The donor label of this sample is uncertain.

The genes are TRBV30 and TRBJ1-1, with 7 bases lining up with TRBD1. This CDR3 region has 12 residues. The ends lost 7 bases at V and 5 bases at J; junction bases unmatched: 7. Germline V CDR1 and CDR2: GTSNPN, SVGIG (reference sequence). CDR3 residues: CAFTTGRTEAFF. CDR3 in DNA: TGTGCCTTCACGACAGGGAGGACTGAAGCTTTCTTT.

This clone was detected once. V usage is TRBV28 and J usage is TRBJ2-1, with 7 bases fitting TRBD2. The germline V gene encodes CDR1 MDHEN and CDR2 SYDVKM. The CDR3 length is 15 residues. The J segment lost 8 bases and the V segment lost 7 bases, leaving 14 bases of the junction unmatched. The CDR3 DNA follows: TGTGCCAGCACTATCGACCGGGGGAGGGCGTATGAGCAGTTCTTC. Its protein is CASTIDRGRAYEQFF.

This rearrangement joins TRBV30 to TRBJ2-7, with 8 bases that match TRBD1. J lost 2 bases, V lost 8 bases, and 5 bases had no gene match. The CDR3 sequence is 12 residues long. Germline CDR1 is GTSNPN and CDR2 is SVGIG (reference sequence). The CDR3 loop is CAHGQGTYEQYF. For the CDR3, the DNA is TGTGCCCATGGACAGGGCACCTACGAGCAGTACTTC.

V is TRBV2 and J is TRBJ2-5; D might be TRBD1 (6 bases). This CDR3 comprises 14 residues. In germline, CDR1 is SNHLY, CDR2 FYNNEI. V gave up 6 bases and J gave up 0 bases, with 11 bases separating them. CDR3 bases: TGTGCCAGCAGGGCCGGACAGAACCAAGAGACCCAGTACTTC. Its translation: CASRAGQNQETQYF.

The J gene is TRBJ2-5, the V gene TRBV18; TRBD1 might be the D (5 bases). Germline lookup yields CDR1 KGHSH and CDR2 LQKENI. The V end lost 6 bases, the J end lost 2 bases, and 16 bases lay between the germline ends. This CDR3 is built from 15 residues. CDR3 residues: CASSRQHSAQETQYF. In nucleotides, the CDR3 is TGTGCCAGCTCCCGACAGCACTCGGCACAAGAGACCCAGTACTTC.

This sequence joins TRBV7-9 and TRBJ1-5; a possible D gene is TRBD1 (6 bases). The CDR3 runs 14 residues. CDR1 is SEHNR and CDR2 is FQNEAQ in the germline V gene (reference sequence). Trimming pared 5 bases from V and 3 bases from J, leaving 11 bases between. The CDR3 protein is CASSQDSFNQPQHF. The DNA of the CDR3 is TGTGCCAGCAGCCAGGACAGTTTCAATCAGCCCCAGCATTTT.

This sequence joins TRBV11-1 and TRBJ2-3; D unresolved. The V end lost 1 base, the J end lost 3 bases, and 5 bases lay between the germline ends. The length of the CDR3 is 13 residues. Germline CDR1 is SGHAT and CDR2 is FQDESV (reference sequence). The chain's CDR3 is CASSLGHTDTQYF. In nucleotides, the CDR3 is TGTGCCAGCAGCTTAGGACATACAGATACGCAGTATTTT.

J is TRBJ2-5 and V is TRBV6-2 or TRBV6-3; 7 bases align to TRBD2. Germline V CDR1 and CDR2: MNHEY, SVGEGT. J was trimmed by 4 bases and V by 3 bases; bases with no gene match: 5. The CDR3 has 14 residues. The CDR3: CASSYWGGGETQYF. CDR3 sequence (DNA): TGTGCCAGCAGTTATTGGGGGGGAGGAGAGACCCAGTACTTC.

This chain connects TRBV6-4 to TRBJ2-1; 8 bases fit TRBD2. The V segment lost 4 bases and the J segment 1 base; nucleotides outside the gene matches: 6. CDR1 MRHNA and CDR2 SNTAGT come from the germline V gene. This CDR3 has 16 residues. The DNA for the CDR3 is TGTGCCAGCAGTGTTAGCGGGATTGAATCCTACAATGAGCAGTTCTTC. Protein: CASSVSGIESYNEQFF.

This clone was detected a few times. The chain carries TRBV29-1 and TRBJ2-7; 10 nucleotides line up with TRBD1. The CDR3 covers 13 residues. The germline V gene encodes CDR1 SQVTM and CDR2 ANQGSEA. V was clipped by 5 bases and J by 3 bases; unmatched bases: 4. The DNA of the CDR3 is TGCAGCGTTACGGACAGGGGGGTCTACGAGCAGTACTTC. Protein product: CSVTDRGVYEQYF.

This clone was counted a few times. This chain uses TRBV7-3 with TRBJ2-2; D is uncertain. CDR1 and CDR2 from the germline V gene are SGHTA and FQGTGA. V gave up 3 bases and J gave up 1 base, with 6 bases separating them. CDR3 length: 14 amino acids. CDR3 in DNA: TGTGCCAGCAGCTTTAGTCGGAACACCGGGGAGCTGTTTTTT. Its protein is CASSFSRNTGELFF.

This clone was counted a few times. This chain joins TRBV6-1 and TRBJ2-7; 7 bases line up with TRBD1. V trimming: 2 bases; J trimming: 2 bases; junction bases outside the gene matches: 6. CDR3 length: 15 residues. CDR1 and CDR2 from the germline V gene are MNHNS and SASEGT. The CDR3 DNA reads as TGTGCCAGCAGTGAAAAGGGGGCGCATCCCTACGAGCAGTACTTC. Translating it yields CASSEKGAHPYEQYF.

The CDR3 here is CASSSPSKGPEQYF. Here the CDR3 DNA reads TGTGCCAGCAGTTCCCCCTCCAAGGGGCCCGAGCAGTACTTC. V and J are TRBV28 and TRBJ2-7; maybe TRBD1 (5 bases). The CDR3 consists of 14 residues. Germline CDR1 reads MDHEN; CDR2 reads SYDVKM. Trimming shortened V by 4 bases and J by 6 bases, and 16 bases separated the two germline ends.